Sequencing of this TCR beta chain was carried out in a study of blood T cell repertoires in COVID-19. Looking at the study overall: Acute-phase and convalescent COVID-19 samples originated in the United States, Italy and Spain. T cells, B-cell-depleted T cells, or PBMCs supplied cDNA or gDNA.

This CDR3 spans 15 amino acids. With 3 bases removed from V and 3 bases from J, the gap between germline ends came to 14 bases. Germline values: CDR1 WNHNN, CDR2 SYGVQD (reference sequence). In the authors' workflow: Amplified reference gene primers provided the basis for estimating nucleated cell counts. TCRdb's table, derived via immunoSEQ multiplex PCR, lists solely in-frame clones and lacks some. That table furnishes V, J and clone size, whereas the DNA furnished D and trimming. The sample carries about 100,000 clones, 75% to 90% recorded once. The sample was peripheral blood. V usage is TRBV10-1 and J usage is TRBJ1-1, with D tentatively TRBD1 (6 bases). The source is a woman older than 75 with acute or convalescent COVID-19. CDR3: CASSDDRLGDTEAFF. Written as DNA, the CDR3 is TGCGCCAGCAGTGATGACAGGTTGGGAGACACTGAAGCTTTCTTT.